This note documents a single TCR beta chain sequence. Its antigen is as yet unknown. Clones were read by immunoSEQ multiplex PCR, and TCRdb kept only the in-frame ones, dropping some. In the table there are 75,000 to 100,000 clones, 92% of which are singletons. Blood samples were obtained at baseline, cycle 4 day 1, and cycle 7 day 1. The data originate from a study of OX40 agonist ivuxolimab in advanced cancers. Study-wide context: Head and neck, renal cell, melanoma or hepatocellular carcinoma were the cancers that dose-escalation patients had.

The CDR3 consists of 15 residues. Trimming pared 0 bases from V and 1 base from J, leaving 7 bases between. Germline V gene lookup returns CDR1 SGDLS and CDR2 YYNGEE. Study results and limitations: Doses of 0.1 to 3.0 mg/kg were accompanied by clonal expansion of CD4+ and CD8+ blood T cells by week 6.

The sequenced sample was CD4+ or CD8+ T cells sorted from blood, obtained in a trial of the OX40 agonist ivuxolimab. The TCR comes from an adult with an advanced solid tumor such as melanoma, head and neck, liver or kidney cancer. The rearrangement links TRBV9 to TRBJ2-2; possible D gene TRBD1, 6 bases. CDR3 amino acids: CASSVGGGNTGELFF. In nucleotides, the CDR3 is TGTGCCAGCAGCGTAGGAGGGGGGAACACCGGGGAGCTGTTTTTT.